The source of this T cell receptor (beta chain) is a study of blood T cell repertoires in COVID-19. Study background: Sites across the United States, Italy and Spain contributed samples from acute and convalescent COVID-19. Nucleic acid was either cDNA or gDNA, and it came from T cells, B-cell-depleted T cells, or PBMCs.

Authors' methods: Amplification with reference gene primers provided the estimates of nucleated cell counts. Only in-frame clones appear in the TCRdb table, and some are missing; sequencing was by immunoSEQ multiplex PCR. V, J and clone size are those of that table, while D and trimming were read from the DNA. The table includes over 120,000 clones, more than 80% detected once. In its sample, this clone was seen once. Within the sample, other DNA sequences also encode this same CDR3. Recovered status in Cohort 3 required two negative PCRs, clearance, or symptom resolution. V dropped 4 bases and J dropped 7; count of bases not matched to a gene: 7. The germline CDR1 and CDR2 sequences are PRHDT and FYEKMQ (reference sequence). CDR3 length: 15 amino acids.

Material: PBMCs or T cells enriched from blood (not recorded which). The receptor's source is a man over 45 who had recovered from COVID-19. The chain links TRBV13 to TRBJ2-7; TRBD2 agrees at 13 bases. The CDR3 reads CASSSGLAGAGEQYF. CDR3 nucleotides: TGTGCCAGCAGCTCAGGACTAGCGGGAGCGGGGGAGCAGTACTTC.